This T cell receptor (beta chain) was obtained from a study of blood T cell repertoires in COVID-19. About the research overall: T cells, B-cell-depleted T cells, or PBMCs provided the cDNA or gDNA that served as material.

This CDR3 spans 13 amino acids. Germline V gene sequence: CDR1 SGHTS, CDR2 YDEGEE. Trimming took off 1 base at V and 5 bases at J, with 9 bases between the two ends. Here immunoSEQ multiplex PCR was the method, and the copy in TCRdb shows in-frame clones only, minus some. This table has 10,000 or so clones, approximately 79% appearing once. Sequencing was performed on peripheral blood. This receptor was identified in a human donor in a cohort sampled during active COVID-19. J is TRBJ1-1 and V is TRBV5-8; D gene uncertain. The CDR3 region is CASSLTPSTEAFF. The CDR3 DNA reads TGTGCCAGCAGCTTGACTCCTTCGACTGAAGCTTTCTTT.